This T cell receptor beta chain was recorded in a study of cytomegalovirus exposure and HLA in healthy donors. Primers included in the PCR were 60 Vbeta and 13 Jbeta primers. Measured with immunoSEQ multiplex PCR; TCRdb has only the in-frame clones, and not every one. The profile covers some 120,000 clones, with roughly 74% appearing a single time and over 3.5% taken by the ten largest. This CDR3 spans 15 amino acids. The germline V gene encodes CDR1 SGHRS and CDR2 YFSETQ. V lost 0 bases, J lost 5 bases, and 7 bases stayed unmatched. The sequence was obtained from a woman aged 45-65 years in good health and CMV-seropositive. The specimen sequenced was PBMCs. V usage is TRBV5-1 and J usage is TRBJ1-2; TRBD1 matches at 7 bases. The CDR3 is CASSLGGRGAYGYTF. The CDR3 bases are TGCGCCAGCAGCTTGGGCGGCAGGGGGGCATATGGCTACACCTTC.